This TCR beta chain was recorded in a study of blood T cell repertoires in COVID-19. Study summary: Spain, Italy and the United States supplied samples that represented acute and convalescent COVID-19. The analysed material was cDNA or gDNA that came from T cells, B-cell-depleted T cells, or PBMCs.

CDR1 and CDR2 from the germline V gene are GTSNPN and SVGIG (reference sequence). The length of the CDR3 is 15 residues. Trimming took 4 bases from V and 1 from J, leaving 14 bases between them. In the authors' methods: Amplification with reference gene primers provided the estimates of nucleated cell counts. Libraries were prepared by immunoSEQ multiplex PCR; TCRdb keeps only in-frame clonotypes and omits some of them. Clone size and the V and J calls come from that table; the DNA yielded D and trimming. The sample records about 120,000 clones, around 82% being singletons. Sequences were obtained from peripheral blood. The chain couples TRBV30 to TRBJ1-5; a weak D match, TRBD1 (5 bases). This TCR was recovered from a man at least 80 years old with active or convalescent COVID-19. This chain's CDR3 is CAWNRHQGSNQPQHF. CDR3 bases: TGTGCCTGGAATCGCCATCAGGGAAGCAATCAGCCCCAGCATTTT.